The clone carrying this T cell receptor beta chain was seen at least ten times. Its antigen is unidentified. Full-length variable regions came from constant-region reverse primers plus semi-nested Nested Universal Primer A PCR. TCRdb recomputed calls from the 5' RACE reads with MiXCR, one row per CDR3 protein. Of 45,000 to 55,000 distinct CDR3 sequences in the sample, 24% were seen once. Whole-study findings and limits: In terms of TCR gene usage, tumor memory CD4+ T cells clustered together with blood and lymph node memory CD4+ cells, as well as with lymph node naive CD4+ cells. The larger cohort examined one V-J beta rearrangement, not whole repertoires. Tumor-infiltrating Treg TCR alpha and beta sequences overlapped most with tumor naive CD4+ T cells, then blood naive.

Per the germline V gene, CDR1 is SGHRS and CDR2 is YFSETQ. The CDR3 covers 17 residues. J gave up 4 bases and V 7 bases, and 17 bases lay outside the gene matches. The rearrangement uses TRBV5-1 and TRBJ2-5; 9 bases line up with TRBD2. The specimen sequenced was tumor-infiltrating naive CD4+ T cells sorted from the breast tumor. Documented subset: naive CD4+ T cells, CD4+CD45RA+CD25-. This clonotype was sampled from a female donor with breast cancer. The DNA of the CDR3 is TGCGCCAGCCGAATGACCGGGAGCGGGAGGAGAGCAGAGACCCAGTACTTC. Its translation is CASRMTGSGRRAETQYF.